These T cell receptor beta chains were read from a single sample in a study of T cell responses to AZD1222 COVID-19 vaccine. The assay was immunoSEQ multiplex PCR, and TCRdb's table has in-frame clones only and misses some. In the table there are 44,000 or so clones, around three quarters of which are singletons. Sample: peripheral blood, taken 28 days after the second dose of the MenACWY control vaccine. These receptors all come from an adult who received the MenACWY meningococcal vaccine as a control. Both conserved end residues are trimmed from each CDR3.

V gene: TRBV29-1; CDR3 protein: SVGDNSNQPQH
V gene: TRBV7-2; CDR3 protein: ASSTRGKNEKLF
V gene: TRBV19; CDR3 protein: ASRGDRWGSGNTIY
V gene: TRBV11-2; CDR3 protein: ASSPDNRGSYYGYT
V gene: TRBV10-2; CDR3 protein: ASSESRGGLVAYNEQF
V gene: TRBV28; CDR3 protein: ASSSRQLASDRQF
V gene: TRBV27; CDR3 protein: ASSLDRGDYGYT
V gene: TRBV12-5; CDR3 protein: ASGPPAGIGIQY
V gene: TRBV5-3; CDR3 protein: ARRKKGISGELF
V gene: TRBV3-1/TRBV3-2; CDR3 protein: ASSPRDRPNYGYT
V gene: TRBV28; CDR3 protein: ASSSPGLAAEQF
V gene: TRBV3-1/TRBV3-2; CDR3 protein: ASSQVSGVGTGELF